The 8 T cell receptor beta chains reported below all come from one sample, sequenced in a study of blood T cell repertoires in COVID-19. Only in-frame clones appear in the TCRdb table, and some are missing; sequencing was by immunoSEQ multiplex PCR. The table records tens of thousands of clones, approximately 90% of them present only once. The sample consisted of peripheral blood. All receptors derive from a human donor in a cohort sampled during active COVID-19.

The CDR3 sequence is CASSFQLAGGLETQYF. As DNA, the CDR3 is TGTGCCAGCAGCTTCCAATTAGCGGGAGGGCTAGAGACCCAGTACTTC. The V gene is TRBV7-2, the J gene TRBJ2-5; 11 bases fit TRBD2. The CDR3 contains 16 residues. Germline CDR1 SGHTA, CDR2 FQGNSA. Trimming cost V 3 bases and J 4 bases; bases outside gene matches: 7.

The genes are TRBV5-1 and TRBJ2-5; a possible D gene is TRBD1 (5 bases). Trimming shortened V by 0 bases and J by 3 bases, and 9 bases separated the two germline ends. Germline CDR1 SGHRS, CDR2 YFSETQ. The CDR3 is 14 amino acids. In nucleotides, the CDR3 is TGCGCCAGCAGCTTGGGACAGCCCGAAGAGACCCAGTACTTC. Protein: CASSLGQPEETQYF.

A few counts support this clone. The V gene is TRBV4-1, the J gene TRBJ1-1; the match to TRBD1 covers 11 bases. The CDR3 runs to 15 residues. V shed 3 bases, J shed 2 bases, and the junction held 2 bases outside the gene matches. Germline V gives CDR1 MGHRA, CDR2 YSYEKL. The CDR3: CASSQGQGGNTEAFF. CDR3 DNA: TGCGCCAGCAGCCAGGGACAGGGGGGAAACACTGAAGCTTTCTTT.

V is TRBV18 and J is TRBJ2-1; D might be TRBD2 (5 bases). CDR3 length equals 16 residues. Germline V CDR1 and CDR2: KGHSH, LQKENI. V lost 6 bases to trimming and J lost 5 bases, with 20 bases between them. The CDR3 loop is CASSPPAGLVDNEQFF. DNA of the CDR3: TGTGCCAGCTCTCCCCCGGCGGGCTTAGTCGACAATGAGCAGTTCTTC.

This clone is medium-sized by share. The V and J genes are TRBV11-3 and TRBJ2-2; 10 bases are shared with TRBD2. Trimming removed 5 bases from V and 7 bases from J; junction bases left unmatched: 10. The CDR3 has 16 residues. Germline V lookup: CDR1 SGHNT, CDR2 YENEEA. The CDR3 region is CASSPGLAGGSGELFF. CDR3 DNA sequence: TGTGCCAGCAGCCCCGGTTTAGCGGGGGGCAGCGGGGAGCTGTTTTTT.

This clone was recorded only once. CDR3 in DNA: TGTGCCAGCAGCTTGGACCTGAAAGCGGGGCCTAAAGAGACCCAGTACTTC. Amino acid sequence: CASSLDLKAGPKETQYF. The genes are TRBV5-4 and TRBJ2-5; 7 bases are a match to TRBD2. Losses at the gene ends were 0 bases for V and 3 bases for J; bases not matched to a gene: 11. The CDR3 contains 17 residues. In germline, CDR1 is SGHNT, CDR2 YYREEE (reference sequence).

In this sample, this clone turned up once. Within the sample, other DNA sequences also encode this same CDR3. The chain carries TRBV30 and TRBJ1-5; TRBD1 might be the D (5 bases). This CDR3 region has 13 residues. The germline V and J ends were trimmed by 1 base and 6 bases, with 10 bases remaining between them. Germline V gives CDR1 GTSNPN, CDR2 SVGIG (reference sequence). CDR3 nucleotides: TGTGCCTGGAGTGGAGGGGAGGGTCAGCCCCAGCATTTT. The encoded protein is CAWSGGEGQPQHF. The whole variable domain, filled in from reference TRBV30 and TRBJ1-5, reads SQTIHQWPATLVQPVGSPLSLECTVEGTSNPNLYWYRQAAGRGLQLLFYSVGIGQISSEVPQNLSASRPQDRQFILSSKKLLLSDSGFYLCAWSGGEGQPQHFGDGTRLSIL.

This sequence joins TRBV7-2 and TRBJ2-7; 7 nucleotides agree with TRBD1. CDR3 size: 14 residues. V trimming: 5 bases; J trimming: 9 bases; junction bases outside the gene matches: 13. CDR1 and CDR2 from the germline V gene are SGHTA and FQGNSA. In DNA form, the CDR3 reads TGTGCCAGCAGCCCACGACAGGGTCCTTTGAGGCAGTACTTC. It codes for CASSPRQGPLRQYF.